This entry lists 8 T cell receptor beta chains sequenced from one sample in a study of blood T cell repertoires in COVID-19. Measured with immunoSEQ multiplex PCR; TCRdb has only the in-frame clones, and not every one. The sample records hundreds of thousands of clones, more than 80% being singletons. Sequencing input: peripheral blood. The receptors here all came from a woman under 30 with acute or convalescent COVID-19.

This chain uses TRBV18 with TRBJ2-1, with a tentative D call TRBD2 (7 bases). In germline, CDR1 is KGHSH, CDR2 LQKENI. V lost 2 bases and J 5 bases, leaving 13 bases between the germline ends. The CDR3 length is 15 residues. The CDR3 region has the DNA TGTGCCAGCTCACCAAGGGGGGGCCTCGACAATGAGCAGTTCTTC. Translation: CASSPRGGLDNEQFF.

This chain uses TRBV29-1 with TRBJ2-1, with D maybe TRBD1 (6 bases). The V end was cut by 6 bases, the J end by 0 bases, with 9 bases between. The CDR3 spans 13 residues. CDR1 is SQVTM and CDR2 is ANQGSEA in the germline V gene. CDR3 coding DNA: TGCAGCGTCCTCAGGGGCTCCTACAATGAGCAGTTCTTC. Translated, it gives CSVLRGSYNEQFF.

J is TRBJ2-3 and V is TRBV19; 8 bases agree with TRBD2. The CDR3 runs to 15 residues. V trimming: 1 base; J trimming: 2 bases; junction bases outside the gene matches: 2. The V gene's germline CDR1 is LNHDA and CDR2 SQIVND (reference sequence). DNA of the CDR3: TGTGCCAGTAGTATAGTAGCGGGGATCACAGATACGCAGTATTTT. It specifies CASSIVAGITDTQYF.

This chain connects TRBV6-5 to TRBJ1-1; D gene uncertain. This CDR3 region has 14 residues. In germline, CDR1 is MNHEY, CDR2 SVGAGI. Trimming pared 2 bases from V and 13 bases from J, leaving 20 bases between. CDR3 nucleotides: TGTGCCAGCAGTTACGGTCCGGCGGCCTATAAAATTTTCTTT. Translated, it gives CASSYGPAAYKIFF.

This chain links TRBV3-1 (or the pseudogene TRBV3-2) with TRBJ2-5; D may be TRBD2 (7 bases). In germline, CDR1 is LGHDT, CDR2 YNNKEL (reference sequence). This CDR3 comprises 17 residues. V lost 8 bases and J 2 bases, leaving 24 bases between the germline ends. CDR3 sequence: CASSKEVGGRRQETQYF. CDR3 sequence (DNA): TGTGCCAGCTCCAAGGAAGTGGGGGGGCGTCGGCAAGAGACCCAGTACTTC.

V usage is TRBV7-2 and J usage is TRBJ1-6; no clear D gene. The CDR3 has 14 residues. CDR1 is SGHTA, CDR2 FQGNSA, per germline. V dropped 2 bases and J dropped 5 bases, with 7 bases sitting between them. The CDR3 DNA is TGTGCCAGCAGCTTATTAGTTCATAATTCACCCCTCCACTTT. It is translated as CASSLLVHNSPLHF.

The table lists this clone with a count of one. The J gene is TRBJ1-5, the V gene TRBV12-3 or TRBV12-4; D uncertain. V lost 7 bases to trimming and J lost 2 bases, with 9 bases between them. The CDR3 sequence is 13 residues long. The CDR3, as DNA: TGTGCCAGCACCCCCTTCCGCAATCAGCCCCAGCATTTT. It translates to CASTPFRNQPQHF.

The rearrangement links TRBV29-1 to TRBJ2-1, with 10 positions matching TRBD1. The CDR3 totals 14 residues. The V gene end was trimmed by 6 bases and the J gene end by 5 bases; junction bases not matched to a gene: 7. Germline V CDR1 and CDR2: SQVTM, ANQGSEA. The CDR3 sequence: CSVSGTGENNEQFF. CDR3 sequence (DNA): TGCAGCGTCTCCGGGACAGGGGAAAACAATGAGCAGTTCTTC.